These 9 T cell receptor beta chains originate from one sample sequenced in a study of T cell repertoires in ileal Crohn's disease. The protocol was immunoSEQ multiplex PCR, while the TCRdb copy is restricted to in-frame clones and leaves out a portion. The repertoire holds roughly 14,000 clones, over 80% seen once, with about 6% in the top ten. The sequencing input was ileal tissue. Receptor source: an adult with Crohn's disease.

This rearrangement joins TRBV14 to TRBJ2-5, with TRBD2 matching 11 bases. Per germline, CDR1 SGHDN and CDR2 FVKESK. The J segment lost 0 bases and the V segment lost 8 bases, leaving 23 bases of the junction unmatched. This CDR3 region has 21 residues. The CDR3 loop is CASLSGPIRASGGIYQETQYF. The CDR3 coding sequence is TGTGCCAGCCTGTCCGGCCCCATCAGGGCTAGCGGGGGGATATACCAAGAGACCCAGTACTTC.

This clone was detected only once. Written as DNA, the CDR3 is TGCGCCAGCAGCTTTTCGACCGGGACAAAAGAGACCCAGTACTTC. It codes for CASSFSTGTKETQYF. The chain employs TRBV5-1 and TRBJ2-5, with D possibly matching TRBD1 (6 bases). The germline gives CDR1 SGHRS, CDR2 YFSETQ. The CDR3 runs to 15 residues. V shed 2 bases and J shed 3 bases, with 14 bases lying between them. Based on the CDR3 plus reference TRBV5-1 and TRBJ2-5, the full variable domain is KAGVTQTPRYLIKTRGQQVTLSCSPISGHRSVSWYQQTPGQGLQFLFEYFSETQRNKGNFPGRFSGRQFSNSRSEMNVSTLELGDSALYLCASSFSTGTKETQYFGPGTRLLVL.

This sequence joins TRBV6-1 and TRBJ1-5, with a possible D match to TRBD1 (6 bases). The CDR3 loop spans 15 amino acids. Trimming stripped 1 base from V and 10 bases from J, with 17 bases between. Germline V gene lookup returns CDR1 MNHNS and CDR2 SASEGT. CDR3 in amino acids: CASSEGALTGSPQHF. Written as DNA, the CDR3 is TGTGCCAGCAGTGAAGGTGCTTTAACAGGGTCACCCCAGCATTTT.

V gene TRBV10-1 combines with J gene TRBJ2-5; D unresolved. CDR1 is WNHNN, CDR2 SYGVQD, per germline (reference sequence). This CDR3 has 13 amino acids. V was pared by 4 bases and J by 2 bases, with 8 bases between. Written as DNA, the CDR3 is TGCGCCAGCAGTGTATCTAGACAAGAGACCCAGTACTTC. It codes for CASSVSRQETQYF.

The rearrangement links TRBV29-1 to TRBJ1-1; D gene uncertain. This CDR3 region has 13 residues. Germline CDR1 and CDR2: SQVTM and ANQGSEA. V was clipped by 7 bases and J by 1 base, with 13 bases between them. Here the CDR3 reads CSGSEGGNTEAFF. The CDR3 nucleotides are TGCAGCGGTTCGGAGGGCGGGAACACTGAAGCTTTCTTT.

A note on this clone: The sample holds other DNA sequences that translate to the same CDR3. CDR3 loop: CASRPLAGASYNEQFF. The CDR3 region has the DNA TGCGCCAGCAGGCCACTAGCGGGGGCTTCATACAATGAGCAGTTCTTC. V gene TRBV5-1 combines with J gene TRBJ2-1, with TRBD2 matching over 11 bases. This CDR3 has 16 amino acids. The V gene's germline CDR1 is SGHRS and CDR2 YFSETQ. The V and J ends lost 5 bases and 4 bases, in that order; junction bases with no gene match: 8. Full variable domain (remainder filled in from reference TRBV5-1 and TRBJ2-1): KAGVTQTPRYLIKTRGQQVTLSCSPISGHRSVSWYQQTPGQGLQFLFEYFSETQRNKGNFPGRFSGRQFSNSRSEMNVSTLELGDSALYLCASRPLAGASYNEQFFGPGTRLTVL.

The genes are TRBV4-2 and TRBJ2-1; 10 nucleotides agree with TRBD2. Germline V gene lookup returns CDR1 LGHNA and CDR2 YNFKEQ. Losses at the gene ends were 1 base for V and 5 bases for J; bases not matched to a gene: 14. This CDR3 spans 19 amino acids. This CDR3 is CASSQGWASGRASDNEQFF. The DNA of the CDR3 is TGTGCCAGCAGCCAAGGATGGGCCAGCGGGAGGGCCTCAGACAATGAGCAGTTCTTC.

In this sample, this clone turned up once. CDR3 sequence: CASSLKGVGGEQYF. As DNA, the CDR3 is TGCGCCAGCAGCTTGAAAGGTGTCGGGGGCGAGCAGTACTTC. The V and J genes are TRBV5-1 and TRBJ2-7; weak D call: TRBD2 (6 bases). Trimming took off 1 base at V and 6 bases at J, with 14 bases between the two ends. This CDR3 region has 14 residues. Per the germline V gene, CDR1 is SGHRS and CDR2 is YFSETQ.

V is TRBV13 and J is TRBJ1-6; 7 nucleotides align to TRBD1. The ends lost 8 bases at V and 10 bases at J; junction bases unmatched: 11. The CDR3 is 14 amino acids. Germline assignment: CDR1 PRHDT and CDR2 FYEKMQ (reference sequence). The CDR3 DNA is TGTGCCAGCCGGAGGGGGCGAGGTGGCTCACCCCTCCACTTT. Amino acid sequence: CASRRGRGGSPLHF.